In this sample, the clone carrying this T cell receptor beta chain turned up many times. This entry is derived from a study of human T cells and chemical hapten exposure. In the library, unique molecular identifiers were attached to individual cDNA molecules. TCRdb recomputed calls from the RACE reads with MiXCR, one row per CDR3 protein. The table has 380,000 or so distinct CDR3 sequences, roughly 4.8% seen once. Specified time point: patch test 1, 2 weeks after DPC sensitization. The treatment denotes: therapeutic diphenylcyclopropenone sensitization with weekly scalp DPC. The CDR3 has 15 residues. Trimming took 6 bases from V and 6 from J; bases not matched to a gene: 6. Germline V gene data show CDR1 as MNHEY and CDR2 as SMNVEV (reference sequence).

The TCR comes from a woman in her forties or fifties with alopecia areata. Some clones in this sample may be carry-over from other donors' samples. The specimen was whole blood, collected in connection with sensitization to the hapten diphenylcyclopropenone (DPC). V and J are TRBV27 and TRBJ2-1; 12 nucleotides match TRBD2. The CDR3 loop is CASSHTLAGGNEQFF. The CDR3, as DNA: TGTGCCAGCAGCCACACACTAGCGGGAGGCAATGAGCAGTTCTTC.